The 17 T cell receptor beta chains listed next were all sequenced from one sample in a study of T-cell reconstitution after alpha-beta-depleted transplantation in children. Unique molecular identifiers featured in how the TCRbeta library was prepared. TCRdb re-derived calls from the PCR reads in MiXCR, one entry per CDR3 protein. This repertoire shows about 980,000 distinct CDR3 sequences, roughly 31% found once; its top ten account for over 25%. Sequencing used PBMCs, mostly from graft donor cells, obtained 360 days after TCRalphabeta/CD19-depleted stem cell transplant. The receptor source for this set is a boy under three years old who had a stem cell transplant for SCID, so the T cells may come from the graft donor.

This clonotype showed up just a few times. The chain links TRBV7-2 to TRBJ2-3, with D possibly TRBD2 on 6 matching bases. The CDR3 consists of 13 residues. V was clipped by 4 bases and J by 14 bases, with 19 bases between them. Germline V gives CDR1 SGHTA, CDR2 FQGNSA. CDR3 sequence (DNA): TGTGCCAGCAGCTCTCGTAGCCGACTAGGGGCGTATTTT. Translation gives CASSSRSRLGAYF.

This clonotype was counted between two and nine times. The J gene is TRBJ1-5, the V gene TRBV7-9, with no clear D. Deletions cut 2 bases from V and 1 base from J, with 15 bases between. There are 17 residues in the CDR3. The germline gives CDR1 SEHNR, CDR2 FQNEAQ (reference sequence). As DNA, the CDR3 is TGTGCCAGCAGCTTATCCCCTACCCTGGACAGCAATCAGCCCCAGCATTTT. As protein: CASSLSPTLDSNQPQHF.

In this sample, this clonotype turned up a few times. The rearrangement joins TRBV5-4 to TRBJ2-2; 11 nucleotides line up with TRBD1. The CDR3 loop spans 15 amino acids. Germline assignment: CDR1 SGHNT and CDR2 YYREEE (reference sequence). Unmatched junction bases numbered 3, after V lost 5 bases and J lost 3 bases. This CDR3 reads CASRPGQGDTGELFF. The DNA of the CDR3 is TGTGCCAGCAGGCCGGGACAGGGGGACACCGGGGAGCTGTTTTTT.

V and J are TRBV12-3 or TRBV12-4 and TRBJ2-7; perhaps TRBD2 as D (6 bases). V was pared by 5 bases and J by 12 bases, with 17 bases between. This CDR3 comprises 12 residues. The CDR3: CASSREVGRRYF. CDR3 coding DNA: TGTGCCAGCAGTAGAGAGGTCGGGAGACGGTACTTC.

This clonotype was picked up a small number of times. The chain joins TRBV4-1 to TRBJ2-3, with TRBD2 matching over 7 bases. Germline CDR1 MGHRA, CDR2 YSYEKL. V was clipped by 3 bases and J by 11 bases; unmatched bases: 14. The CDR3 has 15 amino acids. CDR3 amino acids: CASSHGLVNPKGQYF. The CDR3 DNA sequence: TGCGCCAGCAGCCACGGACTAGTAAACCCTAAAGGGCAGTATTTT.

This clonotype occurred a few times. Here the CDR3 DNA reads TGTGCCACCGCTTTGGGTGCAAGTAGCACAGATACGCAGTATTTT. This codes for CATALGASSTDTQYF. The rearrangement links TRBV12-3 or TRBV12-4 to TRBJ2-3, with no clear D. Trimming shortened V by 10 bases and J by 0 bases, and 17 bases separated the two germline ends. The CDR3 length is 15 residues.

This clonotype was detected only a few times. The V gene is TRBV29-1, the J gene TRBJ2-3, with D perhaps TRBD2 (5 bases). The length of the CDR3 is 15 residues. Trimming removed 4 bases from V and 0 bases from J, with 14 bases in between. The germline gives CDR1 SQVTM, CDR2 ANQGSEA. For the CDR3, the DNA is TGCAGCGTTGGGGCGGCGGGCGTGAGCACAGATACGCAGTATTTT. As protein: CSVGAAGVSTDTQYF.

V and J are TRBV30 and TRBJ2-2; 7 bases match TRBD1. In germline, CDR1 is GTSNPN, CDR2 SVGIG (reference sequence). Unmatched junction bases numbered 2, after V lost 5 bases and J lost 5 bases. CDR3 length: 12 amino acids. The CDR3 region is CAWGGQTGELFF. CDR3 nucleotides: TGTGCCTGGGGGGGACAGACCGGGGAGCTGTTTTTT. The variable domain in full, completed from reference TRBV30 and TRBJ2-2, reads SQTIHQWPATLVQPVGSPLSLECTVEGTSNPNLYWYRQAAGRGLQLLFYSVGIGQISSEVPQNLSASRPQDRQFILSSKKLLLSDSGFYLCAWGGQTGELFFGEGSRLTVL.

This chain links TRBV6-2 or TRBV6-3 with TRBJ1-5; D not resolved. V was trimmed by 6 bases and J by 3 bases, leaving 9 bases between them. The CDR3 covers 13 residues. Germline-derived CDR1 and CDR2 are MNHEY and SVGEGT. The CDR3 loop is CASRASLNQPQHF. The CDR3 DNA is TGTGCCAGCAGGGCAAGCCTCAATCAGCCCCAGCATTTT.

This clonotype was observed a handful of times. The V call is TRBV27, the J call TRBJ2-1, with TRBD2 matching 10 bases. Germline CDR1 MNHEY, CDR2 SMNVEV (reference sequence). V trimming: 2 bases; J trimming: 7 bases; junction bases outside the gene matches: 5. CDR3 size: 15 residues. The CDR3 DNA is TGTGCCAGCAGTTTAGTACTAGCGGGGTTGAATGAGCAGTTCTTC. Translated: CASSLVLAGLNEQFF.

A few counts support this clonotype. This chain links TRBV9 with TRBJ2-3, with 12 bases identical to TRBD2. Per the germline V gene, CDR1 is SGDLS and CDR2 is YYNGEE. V gave up 0 bases and J gave up 5 bases; unmatched junction bases: 7. The CDR3 runs 17 residues. The CDR3 loop reads CASSVGGLAGPGDTQYF. The CDR3 DNA reads TGTGCCAGCAGCGTAGGAGGACTAGCGGGGCCAGGAGATACGCAGTATTTT. Full variable domain (missing parts from reference TRBV9 and TRBJ2-3): DSGVTQTPKHLITATGQRVTLRCSPRSGDLSVYWYQQSLDQGLQFLIQYYNGEERAKGNILERFSAQQFPDLHSELNLSSLELGDSALYFCASSVGGLAGPGDTQYFGPGTRLTVL.

The sample holds a few counts of this clonotype. The chain uses TRBV5-1 and TRBJ2-3, with D perhaps TRBD2 (6 bases). Trimming pared 4 bases from V and 4 bases from J, leaving 16 bases between. Per the germline V gene, CDR1 is SGHRS and CDR2 is YFSETQ. The CDR3 length is 15 residues. CDR3 nucleotides: TGCGCCAGCAGCCCCCCGCGGGGAACGGCAGATACGCAGTATTTT. It translates to CASSPPRGTADTQYF.

This clonotype was observed a handful of times. This chain links TRBV5-1 with TRBJ2-3, with D possibly TRBD2 on 6 matching bases. Germline CDR1 and CDR2: SGHRS and YFSETQ. The V end lost 6 bases, the J end lost 0 bases, and 11 bases lay between the germline ends. This CDR3 is built from 14 residues. The CDR3 loop is CASKTSLSTDTQYF. CDR3 coding DNA: TGCGCCAGCAAAACTAGCCTAAGCACAGATACGCAGTATTTT.

The chain joins TRBV20-1 to TRBJ1-6; tentative D call: TRBD1 (5 bases). The germline V and J ends were trimmed by 6 bases and 5 bases, with 17 bases remaining between them. The CDR3 is made up of 15 amino acids. CDR1 DFQATT and CDR2 SNEGSKA come from the germline V gene (reference sequence). The CDR3 DNA is TGCAGTGCCACCCTTCCCCAGGGTAATAATTCACCCCTCCACTTT. Translated, it gives CSATLPQGNNSPLHF.

Ten or more counts support this clonotype. Compared with germline, one end of the junction differs, possibly owing to a read error. This rearrangement joins TRBV4-3 to TRBJ2-3; D is uncertain. The CDR3 runs to 14 residues. Germline V CDR1 and CDR2: LGHNA, YSLEER. The CDR3 DNA reads TGTGCCAGCAGCCAAGTTAGGAGCACAGATACGCAGTATTTT. Protein: CASSQVRSTDTQYF.

This sequence joins TRBV7-3 and TRBJ2-1; TRBD2 agrees at 12 bases. Per germline, CDR1 SGHTA and CDR2 FQGTGA. Germline trimming cut 5 bases from V and 8 bases from J; bases unmatched to any gene: 13. The CDR3 runs 17 residues. This CDR3 is CASSPSFLAGGPYEQFF. The CDR3 coding sequence is TGTGCCAGCAGCCCGTCGTTCCTAGCGGGGGGGCCCTATGAGCAGTTCTTC.

This clonotype was counted a few times. The CDR3: CSAPLVGGYTF. DNA for the CDR3: TGCAGTGCTCCCCTAGTGGGTGGCTACACCTTC. The chain recombines TRBV20-1 with TRBJ1-2; no firm D call. This CDR3 is built from 11 residues. V lost 5 bases to trimming and J lost 7 bases, with 11 bases between them. The germline V gene has CDR1 DFQATT and CDR2 SNEGSKA (reference sequence).